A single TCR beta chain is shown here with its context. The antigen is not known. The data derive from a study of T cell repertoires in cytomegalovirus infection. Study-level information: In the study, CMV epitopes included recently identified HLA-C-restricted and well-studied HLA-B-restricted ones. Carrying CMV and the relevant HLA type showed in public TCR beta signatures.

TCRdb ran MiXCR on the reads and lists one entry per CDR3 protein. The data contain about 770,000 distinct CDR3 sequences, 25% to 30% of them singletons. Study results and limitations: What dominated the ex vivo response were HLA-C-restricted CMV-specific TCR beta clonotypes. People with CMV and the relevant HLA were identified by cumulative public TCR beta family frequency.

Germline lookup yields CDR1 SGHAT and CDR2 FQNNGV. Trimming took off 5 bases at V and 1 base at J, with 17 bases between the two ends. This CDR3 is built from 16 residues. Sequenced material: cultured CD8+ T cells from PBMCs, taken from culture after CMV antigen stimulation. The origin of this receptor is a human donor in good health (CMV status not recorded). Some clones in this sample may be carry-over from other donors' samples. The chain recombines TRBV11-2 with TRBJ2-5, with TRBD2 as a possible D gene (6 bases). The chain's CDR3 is CASSPSLGGTQETQYF. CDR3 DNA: TGTGCCAGCAGCCCCAGTTTAGGAGGGACCCAAGAGACCCAGTACTTC. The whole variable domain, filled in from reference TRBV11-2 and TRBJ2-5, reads EAGVAQSPRYKIIEKRQSVAFWCNPISGHATLYWYQQILGQGPKLLIQFQNNGVVDDSQLPKDRFSAERLKGVDSTLKIQPAKLEDSAVYLCASSPSLGGTQETQYFGPGTRLLVL.